These 22 T cell receptor beta chains share one sample of origin, sequenced in a study of cytomegalovirus exposure and HLA in healthy donors. This PCR relied on a set of 60 Vbeta primers and 13 Jbeta primers. Produced via immunoSEQ multiplex PCR; TCRdb's table is partial and in-frame only. Among about 150,000 clones, 73% were seen once, and the ten largest hold approximately 5.4%. Sequenced material: PBMCs. These receptors were taken from a woman aged 18-29 years in good health and CMV-seropositive.

The chain has TRBV27 and TRBJ1-6; D is ambiguous. Germline V gene data show CDR1 as MNHEY and CDR2 as SMNVEV (reference sequence). The CDR3 spans 15 residues. V lost 6 bases and J lost 9, with 18 bases in between. CDR3: CASSLGRTSGSPLHF. The CDR3, as DNA: TGTGCCAGCAGCCTCGGACGGACTTCAGGTTCACCCCTCCACTTT.

The gene calls are TRBV4-3 and TRBJ1-2, with D unclear. The CDR3 covers 15 residues. Germline V gene sequence: CDR1 LGHNA, CDR2 YSLEER. V lost 4 bases and J lost 1, with 13 bases in between. The CDR3 DNA is TGCGCCAGCAGCCCTGGCCCTGATGTTAACTATGGCTACACCTTC. The encoded protein is CASSPGPDVNYGYTF.

The gene calls are TRBV30 and TRBJ2-7; 7 bases match TRBD2. The germline gives CDR1 GTSNPN, CDR2 SVGIG (reference sequence). CDR3 length: 13 amino acids. The V gene end was trimmed by 4 bases and the J gene end by 6 bases; junction bases not matched to a gene: 9. CDR3 loop: CAWKGEGLGEQYF. The DNA for the CDR3 is TGTGCCTGGAAAGGGGAGGGTTTAGGCGAGCAGTACTTC. Full variable domain (rest looked up from reference TRBV30 and TRBJ2-7): SQTIHQWPATLVQPVGSPLSLECTVEGTSNPNLYWYRQAAGRGLQLLFYSVGIGQISSEVPQNLSASRPQDRQFILSSKKLLLSDSGFYLCAWKGEGLGEQYFGPGTRLTVT.

The chain is built from TRBV7-9 and TRBJ1-1; perhaps TRBD1 as D (6 bases). The V gene lost 7 bases and the J gene lost 2 bases, with 14 bases spanning the gap. Germline V gene sequence: CDR1 SEHNR, CDR2 FQNEAQ (reference sequence). The CDR3 runs to 14 residues. The CDR3 spells CASTREGDNTEAFF. The CDR3 DNA sequence: TGTGCCAGCACCAGAGAGGGGGATAACACTGAAGCTTTCTTT.

The chain uses TRBV28 and TRBJ1-1, with D hard to call. The CDR3 is 13 residues long. The ends were cut back, 7 bases at V and 2 bases at J, with 11 bases in the middle. Germline loops: CDR1 MDHEN, CDR2 SYDVKM. The chain's CDR3 is CASKNAANTEAFF. The CDR3 DNA is TGTGCCAGCAAGAATGCGGCTAACACTGAAGCTTTCTTT. Full variable domain (rest looked up from reference TRBV28 and TRBJ1-1): DVKVTQSSRYLVKRTGEKVFLECVQDMDHENMFWYRQDPGLGLRLIYFSYDVKMKEKGDIPEGYSVSREKKERFSLILESASTNQTSMYLCASKNAANTEAFFGQGTRLTVV.

The CDR3 here is CASSISPRTGYNSPLHF. Here the CDR3 DNA reads TGTGCCAGTAGTATATCCCCCCGGACAGGGTATAATTCACCCCTCCACTTT. This chain links TRBV19 with TRBJ1-6; 8 bases map to TRBD1. Germline assignment: CDR1 LNHDA and CDR2 SQIVND (reference sequence). This CDR3 region has 17 residues. The V segment lost 2 bases and the J segment 4 bases; nucleotides outside the gene matches: 7.

This chain joins TRBV6-1 and TRBJ2-7; 15 nucleotides match TRBD2. The CDR3 has 15 amino acids. Germline trimming cut 5 bases from V and 2 bases from J; bases unmatched to any gene: 1. The germline gives CDR1 MNHNS, CDR2 SASEGT. Here the CDR3 DNA reads TGTGCCAGCAGTTGGACTAGCGGGGGGGCCTACGAGCAGTACTTC. Its protein is CASSWTSGGAYEQYF.

This clone was detected only a few times. The chain is built from TRBV28 and TRBJ1-5, with 7 bases aligning to TRBD1. The germline CDR1 and CDR2 sequences are MDHEN and SYDVKM. The junction had 8 bases not matched to a gene; V was cut back by 4 bases and J by 5 bases. The CDR3 consists of 15 residues. The CDR3 is CASSSPDRLYQPQHF. CDR3 nucleotide sequence: TGTGCCAGCAGTTCCCCGGACAGGCTCTATCAGCCCCAGCATTTT.

The rearrangement uses TRBV19 and TRBJ1-1; a weak D match, TRBD1 (6 bases). The germline V gene has CDR1 LNHDA and CDR2 SQIVND (reference sequence). V shed 5 bases and J shed 3 bases, with 16 bases lying between them. This CDR3 is 15 amino acids long. The CDR3 coding sequence is TGTGCCAGTAGTTTTCCGAGGAAGGGGGACACTGAAGCTTTCTTT. This encodes CASSFPRKGDTEAFF.

This rearrangement joins TRBV4-3 to TRBJ1-2, with 11 positions matching TRBD1. V was pared by 0 bases and J by 10 bases, with 1 base of the junction left unmatched. The CDR3 extends over 13 amino acids. Germline lookup yields CDR1 LGHNA and CDR2 YSLEER. The CDR3 bases are TGCGCCAGCAGCCAAGAGGGACAGGGGGTCTACACCTTC. Its protein product is CASSQEGQGVYTF.

Written as DNA, the CDR3 is TGTGCCAGTCGGGCTAGCGGTAACACCGGGGAGCTGTTTTTT. Amino acid sequence: CASRASGNTGELFF. The V and J genes are TRBV19 and TRBJ2-2; TRBD2 aligns across 7 bases. Germline assignment: CDR1 LNHDA and CDR2 SQIVND (reference sequence). V was pared by 8 bases and J by 2 bases, with 5 bases of the junction left unmatched. The CDR3 has 14 amino acids. Complete variable domain (other parts from reference TRBV19 and TRBJ2-2): DGGITQSPKYLFRKEGQNVTLSCEQNLNHDAMYWYRQDPGQGLRLIYYSQIVNDFQKGDIAEGYSVSREKKESFPLTVTSAQKNPTAFYLCASRASGNTGELFFGEGSRLTVL.

For this clone: At the DNA level, this CDR3 is encoded by other sequences in the same sample as well. This chain uses TRBV9 with TRBJ2-7; tentatively, D is TRBD1 (5 bases). Germline CDR1 is SGDLS and CDR2 is YYNGEE. Deletions cut 2 bases from V and 1 base from J, with 10 bases between. This CDR3 has 14 residues. This CDR3 reads CASSVGQASYEQYF. CDR3 DNA sequence: TGTGCCAGCAGCGTGGGGCAGGCATCCTACGAGCAGTACTTC. Full variable domain (outside the CDR3, taken from reference TRBV9 and TRBJ2-7): DSGVTQTPKHLITATGQRVTLRCSPRSGDLSVYWYQQSLDQGLQFLIQYYNGEERAKGNILERFSAQQFPDLHSELNLSSLELGDSALYFCASSVGQASYEQYFGPGTRLTVT.

This clone came up once. This chain joins TRBV25-1 and TRBJ1-2; D gene ambiguous. The CDR3 is made up of 11 amino acids. Germline CDR1 is MGHDK and CDR2 is SYGVNS. V was trimmed by 4 bases and J by 8 bases, leaving 8 bases between them. CDR3 DNA sequence: TGTGCCAGCAGTGCTAGCTTAGGCTACACCTTC. It translates to CASSASLGYTF.

The chain employs TRBV30 and TRBJ2-1; 9 bases map to TRBD1. V gave up 4 bases and J gave up 3 bases; unmatched junction bases: 4. The CDR3 totals 14 residues. Germline V gives CDR1 GTSNPN, CDR2 SVGIG (reference sequence). Here the CDR3 reads CAWNPGQGYNEQFF. The CDR3 bases are TGTGCCTGGAACCCGGGACAGGGCTACAATGAGCAGTTCTTC.

A word on this clone: Within the sample, other DNA sequences also encode this same CDR3. The chain carries TRBV11-1 and TRBJ2-7; D is possibly TRBD1 (5 bases). Looked up from germline, CDR1 is SGHAT and CDR2 is FQDESV (reference sequence). The CDR3 contains 14 residues. Trimming shortened V by 1 base and J by 1 base, and 8 bases separated the two germline ends. The CDR3: CASSLGGSSYEQYF. The CDR3 coding sequence is TGTGCCAGCAGCTTAGGGGGCTCATCCTACGAGCAGTACTTC.

The chain joins TRBV5-4 to TRBJ1-6, with D uncertain. Trimming pared 3 bases from V and 0 bases from J, leaving 10 bases between. This CDR3 spans 16 amino acids. CDR1 is SGHNT and CDR2 is YYREEE in the germline V gene (reference sequence). The CDR3 here is CASSSEASSYNSPLHF. The CDR3 region has the DNA TGTGCCAGCAGCTCGGAGGCGAGCTCCTATAATTCACCCCTCCACTTT.

The chain joins TRBV29-1 to TRBJ2-7; tentatively, D is TRBD2 (6 bases). Trimming took 7 bases from V and 2 from J, leaving 18 bases between them. Germline-derived CDR1 and CDR2 are SQVTM and ANQGSEA. The CDR3 contains 14 residues. CDR3 sequence: CSALGGGITYEQYF. The CDR3, as DNA: TGCAGCGCCCTTGGTGGGGGGATAACCTACGAGCAGTACTTC.

The chain combines TRBV9 with TRBJ1-2; 9 bases fit TRBD1. The CDR3 loop spans 17 amino acids. The germline V gene has CDR1 SGDLS and CDR2 YYNGEE. Trimming removed 3 bases from V and 8 bases from J; junction bases left unmatched: 17. Written as DNA, the CDR3 is TGTGCCAGCAGCGCCGTAGACCGAAAAGACAGGGGGTGCGGCTACACCTTC. It specifies CASSAVDRKDRGCGYTF.

The chain joins TRBV14 to TRBJ1-5; possible D gene TRBD1, 5 bases. Trimming shortened V by 4 bases and J by 2 bases, and 15 bases separated the two germline ends. Germline CDR1 reads SGHDN; CDR2 reads FVKESK. CDR3 length: 16 residues. The CDR3 protein is CASSPPGRVCNQPQHF. The CDR3 nucleotides are TGTGCCAGCAGCCCACCGGGCAGGGTTTGCAATCAGCCCCAGCATTTT.

This chain uses TRBV4-2 with TRBJ2-2; D might be TRBD2 (5 bases). The CDR3 spans 17 residues. The V gene's germline CDR1 is LGHNA and CDR2 YNFKEQ. Deletions cut 1 base from V and 0 bases from J, with 12 bases between. The CDR3 reads CASSQGREGTNTGELFF. The CDR3 DNA reads TGTGCCAGCAGCCAAGGGCGAGAGGGCACGAACACCGGGGAGCTGTTTTTT.

The sample holds a few counts of this clone. The V gene is TRBV15, the J gene TRBJ1-1, with 10 bases matching TRBD1. The ends lost 3 bases at V and 0 bases at J; junction bases unmatched: 1. The CDR3 is made up of 15 amino acids. Germline V gene lookup returns CDR1 LNHNV and CDR2 YYDKDF (reference sequence). The chain's CDR3 is CATSRGQGMNTEAFF. The CDR3 DNA follows: TGTGCCACCAGCAGGGGACAGGGGATGAACACTGAAGCTTTCTTT.

This clone was seen a handful of times. The chain employs TRBV11-2 and TRBJ2-1; D might be TRBD2 (7 bases). CDR3 length equals 15 residues. Germline V gives CDR1 SGHAT, CDR2 FQNNGV. V lost 5 bases, J lost 9 bases, and 20 bases lay in between. The CDR3 coding sequence is TGTGCCAGCAGCCTGCCGGAGGGGGGGCACATTGAGCAGTTCTTC. This translates into CASSLPEGGHIEQFF.